This TCR beta chain was obtained from a study of shared clonotypes between healthy human individuals. Sequencing was performed with immunoSEQ multiplex PCR; in TCRdb, only in-frame clones are kept and a portion is missing. The profile shows about 1.4 million clones, approximately 97% of them singletons. Into CD45RA+ naive and CD45RA-negative memory subsets, the CD4+ cells were split. Sequenced sample: naive CD4+ T cells sorted from blood. This sample's subset: CD45RA+ positively selected. The receptor was isolated from a man aged 30 to 39 in good health.

The CDR3 coding sequence is TGTGCCAGCAGTTACACATATGACAGGGGCGAAAACATTCAGTACTTC. Its protein is CASSYTYDRGENIQYF. The V call is TRBV6-5, the J call TRBJ2-4; TRBD1 matches at 8 bases. Germline V gene lookup returns CDR1 MNHEY and CDR2 SVGAGI. There are 16 residues in the CDR3. V dropped 2 bases and J dropped 5; count of bases not matched to a gene: 8.